Each of the 14 T cell receptor beta chains below was sequenced from the same sample in a study of cytomegalovirus exposure and HLA in healthy donors. The PCR contained 60 Vbeta and 13 Jbeta primers. Clones were sequenced by immunoSEQ multiplex PCR, and TCRdb holds only the in-frame ones, with some missing. The sample lists approximately 110,000 clones, around 72% occurring once. The sample consisted of PBMCs. These receptors all come from a male donor in good health and CMV-seronegative.

The chain recombines TRBV27 with TRBJ1-2; 7 positions agree with TRBD1. Germline CDR1 reads MNHEY; CDR2 reads SMNVEV (reference sequence). The CDR3 totals 14 residues. The J segment lost 1 base and the V segment lost 6 bases, leaving 5 bases of the junction unmatched. This CDR3 is CASRMTGINYGYTF. In DNA, the CDR3 is TGTGCCAGCAGGATGACAGGGATTAACTATGGCTACACCTTC.

V gene TRBV5-4 combines with J gene TRBJ2-3, with 8 bases aligning to TRBD2. Per the germline V gene, CDR1 is SGHNT and CDR2 is YYREEE (reference sequence). V trimming: 5 bases; J trimming: 1 base; junction bases outside the gene matches: 12. The CDR3 length is 17 residues. The CDR3 here is CASRTPGLAGRTDTQYF. The CDR3 nucleotides read TGTGCCAGCAGGACGCCCGGGCTAGCGGGCCGCACAGATACGCAGTATTTT.

This chain's CDR3 is CASSHGPREDHDTQYF. The CDR3 DNA is TGTGCCAGCAGCCATGGGCCGCGGGAGGATCACGATACGCAGTATTTT. This rearrangement joins TRBV5-5 to TRBJ2-3; 8 bases line up with TRBD2. The CDR3 sequence is 16 residues long. Germline lookup yields CDR1 SGHKS and CDR2 YYEKEE (reference sequence). J was trimmed by 6 bases and V by 4 bases; bases with no gene match: 13. Complete variable domain (other parts from reference TRBV5-5 and TRBJ2-3): DAGVTQSPTHLIKTRGQQVTLRCSPISGHKSVSWYQQVLGQGPQFIFQYYEKEERGRGNFPDRFSARQFPNYSSELNVNALLLGDSALYLCASSHGPREDHDTQYFGPGTRLTVL.

This clone was recorded a few times. The chain's CDR3 is CASSWSGDLNTEAFF. The CDR3, as DNA: TGTGCCAGCAGCTGGTCCGGGGATTTGAACACTGAAGCTTTCTTT. The V call is TRBV7-9, the J call TRBJ1-1; no clear D gene. The germline gives CDR1 SEHNR, CDR2 FQNEAQ (reference sequence). The CDR3 is 15 residues long. V gave up 4 bases and J gave up 0 bases, with 12 bases separating them. The variable domain in full, completed from reference TRBV7-9 and TRBJ1-1, reads DTGVSQNPRHKITKRGQNVTFRCDPISEHNRLYWYRQTLGQGPEFLTYFQNEAQLEKSRLLSDRFSAERPKGSFSTLEIQRTEQGDSAMYLCASSWSGDLNTEAFFGQGTRLTVV.

This clone was found once. This chain connects TRBV7-9 to TRBJ2-3, with TRBD1 identical over 8 bases. Trimming cost V 4 bases and J 2 bases; bases outside gene matches: 14. The CDR3 runs to 18 residues. CDR1 and CDR2 (germline): SEHNR, FQNEAQ (reference sequence). The CDR3 DNA reads TGTGCCAGCAGCTCGGGGGCCTACGCAGGGGGCACCACAGATACGCAGTATTTT. Translating gives CASSSGAYAGGTTDTQYF. The complete variable domain, with remaining parts taken from reference TRBV7-9 and TRBJ2-3, reads DTGVSQNPRHKITKRGQNVTFRCDPISEHNRLYWYRQTLGQGPEFLTYFQNEAQLEKSRLLSDRFSAERPKGSFSTLEIQRTEQGDSAMYLCASSSGAYAGGTTDTQYFGPGTRLTVL.

The V call is TRBV30, the J call TRBJ2-7, with 7 positions matching TRBD2. Germline CDR1 reads GTSNPN; CDR2 reads SVGIG (reference sequence). The CDR3 extends over 11 amino acids. As DNA, the CDR3 is TGTGCATCGGGGAGGGCCGGCGAGCAGTACTTC. Protein: CASGRAGEQYF.

V and J are TRBV11-2 and TRBJ1-5; D is perhaps TRBD1 (6 bases). The germline CDR1 and CDR2 sequences are SGHAT and FQNNGV. The CDR3 contains 15 residues. V lost 2 bases and J lost 2, with 10 bases in between. CDR3 in amino acids: CASSLNGGGNQPQHF. CDR3 sequence (DNA): TGTGCCAGCAGCTTAAATGGGGGCGGCAATCAGCCCCAGCATTTT. The variable domain in full, completed from reference TRBV11-2 and TRBJ1-5, reads EAGVAQSPRYKIIEKRQSVAFWCNPISGHATLYWYQQILGQGPKLLIQFQNNGVVDDSQLPKDRFSAERLKGVDSTLKIQPAKLEDSAVYLCASSLNGGGNQPQHFGDGTRLSIL.

The V and J genes are TRBV4-3 and TRBJ2-7; 9 bases are a match to TRBD1. The germline V gene has CDR1 LGHNA and CDR2 YSLEER. The CDR3 runs to 15 residues. Trimming took 0 bases from V and 6 from J; bases not matched to a gene: 6. Written as DNA, the CDR3 is TGCGCCAGCAGCCAAGACGGGACAGGGAATGGCGAGCAGTACTTC. Its translation is CASSQDGTGNGEQYF.

The chain combines TRBV5-6 with TRBJ2-3; 10 positions agree with TRBD2. CDR3 size: 15 residues. Germline V gives CDR1 SGHDT, CDR2 YYEEEE. Trimming cost V 4 bases and J 4 bases; bases outside gene matches: 6. Here the CDR3 DNA reads TGTGCCAGCAGCCCTGTGCTAGCGGGAGCAGATACGCAGTATTTT. Its protein product is CASSPVLAGADTQYF.

The rearrangement links TRBV20-1 to TRBJ1-1; D is uncertain. The CDR3 contains 11 residues. Germline CDR1 DFQATT, CDR2 SNEGSKA (reference sequence). V shed 5 bases and J shed 8 bases, with 12 bases lying between them. CDR3 nucleotide sequence: TGCAGTGCTTCTAACAGTTTCGAAGCTTTCTTT. It codes for CSASNSFEAFF.

This clone was seen a few times. The rearrangement joins TRBV10-1 to TRBJ2-6; D perhaps matches TRBD1 (5 bases). CDR1 and CDR2 from the germline V gene are WNHNN and SYGVQD (reference sequence). The germline V and J ends were trimmed by 2 bases and 0 bases, with 14 bases remaining between them. This CDR3 is 18 amino acids long. The CDR3, as DNA: TGCGCCAGCAGTGAGGGGGCGCCTTGCCCCTCTGGGGCCAACGTCCTGACTTTC. The encoded protein is CASSEGAPCPSGANVLTF.

The gene calls are TRBV15 and TRBJ2-5; 9 positions match TRBD2. The CDR3 loop spans 16 amino acids. Losses at the gene ends were 3 bases for V and 4 bases for J; bases not matched to a gene: 9. Per germline, CDR1 LNHNV and CDR2 YYDKDF (reference sequence). This chain's CDR3 is CATSSGSSGSLETQYF. DNA of the CDR3: TGTGCCACCAGCAGTGGTAGTAGCGGGAGTTTAGAGACCCAGTACTTC.

This chain joins TRBV28 and TRBJ2-3; no reliable D call. The V gene lost 3 bases and the J gene lost 2 bases, with 12 bases spanning the gap. Looked up from germline, CDR1 is MDHEN and CDR2 is SYDVKM. There are 15 residues in the CDR3. CDR3 sequence reads: CASSFLAGNTDTQYF. The DNA of the CDR3 is TGTGCCAGCAGTTTCCTGGCAGGAAACACAGATACGCAGTATTTT.

In its sample, this clone was seen a few times. This chain's CDR3 is CASTSVGGGNQPQHF. The CDR3 coding sequence is TGTGCCAGCACTTCAGTAGGGGGAGGCAATCAGCCCCAGCATTTT. J is TRBJ1-5 and V is TRBV6-1; a possible D gene is TRBD1 (6 bases). Trimming cost V 7 bases and J 2 bases, with 15 bases left between them. This CDR3 region has 15 residues. The germline V gene has CDR1 MNHNS and CDR2 SASEGT.